The entry below describes one T cell receptor (beta chain). These data belong to a study of somatic mutations in cytotoxic T cells in rheumatoid arthritis. Study context: Flow-sorting brought some V beta antibody-stained T-cell populations to nearly 100% purity, V beta1+ cells sequenced for TCRB among them.

Some clones are missing from TCRdb's copy, which holds only in-frame ones; the method was immunoSEQ multiplex PCR. The sample shows some 20,000 clones, approximately 80% of them seen only once. Sequences were obtained from CD8+ T cells sorted from blood. The receptor was isolated from an adult with rheumatoid arthritis.

The CDR3 here is CASSHGLAGSYEQYF. The CDR3 coding sequence is TGTGCCAGCAGCCACGGACTAGCGGGTTCCTACGAGCAGTACTTC. This chain uses TRBV7-9 with TRBJ2-7, with 11 bases matching TRBD2. Unmatched junction bases numbered 4, after V lost 5 bases and J lost 1 base. Germline CDR1 and CDR2: SEHNR and FQNEAQ (reference sequence). This CDR3 is 15 amino acids long.